Listed below are T cell receptor beta chains from one sample, sequenced in a study of HIV-infected patients and healthy controls. One entry per CDR3 protein results from TCRdb running MiXCR on the 5' RACE reads. The sample records under 20,000 distinct CDR3 sequences, around 7.7% being singletons. Input material: blood. The receptors originated from an adult in good health. Each CDR3 is given with its conserved first and last residue. Fields, in order: V gene, J gene, CDR3 protein.

V: TRBV30
J: TRBJ1-2
CDR3: CAWSRENGYTF

V: TRBV12-3/TRBV12-4
J: TRBJ2-2
CDR3: CASSDPRGGGELFF

V: TRBV29-1
J: TRBJ2-3
CDR3: CSVVAVTDTQYF

V: TRBV20-1
J: TRBJ2-1
CDR3: CSASLAILNEQFF

V: TRBV5-1
J: TRBJ2-7
CDR3: CASSSELAEQYF

V: TRBV19
J: TRBJ1-1
CDR3: CASSISPGSLGAFF

V: TRBV25-1
J: TRBJ2-7
CDR3: CASGLAGGSYEQYF

V: TRBV12-5
J: TRBJ1-1
CDR3: CASGLDRVAEAFF

V: TRBV14
J: TRBJ2-2
CDR3: CASSRQAPGELFF

V: TRBV6-5
J: TRBJ1-1
CDR3: CASSVTGWGTEAFF

V: TRBV2
J: TRBJ2-5
CDR3: CAGGTEQETQYF

V: TRBV7-9
J: TRBJ2-5
CDR3: CASSLNGQGQETQYF

V: TRBV7-2
J: TRBJ1-4
CDR3: CASSLGLGTGNEKLFF

V: TRBV20-1
J: TRBJ1-2
CDR3: CSAIDRNYGYTF

V: TRBV6-5
J: TRBJ2-1
CDR3: CASSPLAGGVRNEQFF

V: TRBV9
J: TRBJ2-4
CDR3: CASSSRGHNSKNIQYF

V: TRBV2
J: TRBJ1-1
CDR3: CASLTQGLASAFF

V: TRBV12-3/TRBV12-4
J: TRBJ2-7
CDR3: CASSFASYEQYF

V: TRBV12-3/TRBV12-4
J: TRBJ2-7
CDR3: CASRRQGYEQYF

V: TRBV5-1
J: TRBJ2-1
CDR3: CASSLRLAFSYNEQFF

V: TRBV5-6
J: TRBJ2-7
CDR3: CASSWGGGSSYEQYF

V: TRBV5-4
J: TRBJ1-3
CDR3: CASSFMTGPGNTIYF

V: TRBV7-6
J: TRBJ2-5
CDR3: CASSFGVSETQYF